The T cell receptor beta chain described here comes from a study of molecular identifiers for immune sequencing clone quantification. In germline, CDR1 is SEHNR, CDR2 FQNEAQ (reference sequence). There are 13 residues in the CDR3. V was shortened by 5 bases and J by 4 bases, with 12 bases between the two germline ends. TCRdb analysed the PCR reads with MiXCR anew, one entry per CDR3 protein. The table has about 40,000 distinct CDR3 sequences, 24% seen once. Of note for this clonotype: This sequence may be a read error, since a much larger clone differs from it by one base.

The receptor's source is a human donor in good health. Some libraries in this study had Jurkat cell RNA spiked in. Sequencing input: naive CD8+ T cells from blood, with Jurkat cell RNA spiked in. Stated subset: FACS-sorted CD8+CD4-CCR7+CD45RA+ naive T cells. The chain links TRBV7-9 to TRBJ2-7; D is perhaps TRBD2 (6 bases). CDR3 region: CASSNGGVYEQYF. CDR3 bases: TGTGCCAGCAGCAACGGCGGGGTGTACGAGCAGTACTTC.